This T cell receptor beta chain was found in a study of cytomegalovirus exposure and HLA in healthy donors. Broader study findings: The majority of CMV-associated TCR beta chains were reported as apparently HLA-restricted in a later analysis.

Use of 60 Vbeta and 13 Jbeta primers characterized the PCR. Clones were read by immunoSEQ multiplex PCR, and TCRdb kept only the in-frame ones, dropping some. Here the sample spans about 180,000 clones, roughly 85% being singletons. Trimming pared 0 bases from V and 2 bases from J, leaving 16 bases between. CDR3 length: 17 residues. The V gene's germline CDR1 is LNHNV and CDR2 YYDKDF (reference sequence). Remarks on this clone: The antigen is not known.

The sequence was obtained from a middle-aged woman in good health and CMV-seronegative. Specimen: PBMCs. The rearrangement uses TRBV15 and TRBJ2-5; unclear D gene. The CDR3: CATSREVTHPGQETQYF. DNA of the CDR3: TGTGCCACCAGCAGAGAGGTGACTCACCCTGGGCAAGAGACCCAGTACTTC.